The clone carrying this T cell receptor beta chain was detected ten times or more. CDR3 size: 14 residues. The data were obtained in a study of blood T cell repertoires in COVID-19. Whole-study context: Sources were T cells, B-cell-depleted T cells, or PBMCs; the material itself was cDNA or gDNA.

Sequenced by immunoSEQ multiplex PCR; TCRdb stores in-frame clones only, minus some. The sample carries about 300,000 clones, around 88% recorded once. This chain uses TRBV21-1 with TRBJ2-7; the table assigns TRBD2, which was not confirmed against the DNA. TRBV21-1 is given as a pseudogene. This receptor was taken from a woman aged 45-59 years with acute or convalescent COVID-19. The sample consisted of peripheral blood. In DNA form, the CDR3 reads TGTGCCAGCAGCAACGCAATACGGGATCCCGAGCAGTACTTC. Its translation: CASSNAIRDPEQYF.